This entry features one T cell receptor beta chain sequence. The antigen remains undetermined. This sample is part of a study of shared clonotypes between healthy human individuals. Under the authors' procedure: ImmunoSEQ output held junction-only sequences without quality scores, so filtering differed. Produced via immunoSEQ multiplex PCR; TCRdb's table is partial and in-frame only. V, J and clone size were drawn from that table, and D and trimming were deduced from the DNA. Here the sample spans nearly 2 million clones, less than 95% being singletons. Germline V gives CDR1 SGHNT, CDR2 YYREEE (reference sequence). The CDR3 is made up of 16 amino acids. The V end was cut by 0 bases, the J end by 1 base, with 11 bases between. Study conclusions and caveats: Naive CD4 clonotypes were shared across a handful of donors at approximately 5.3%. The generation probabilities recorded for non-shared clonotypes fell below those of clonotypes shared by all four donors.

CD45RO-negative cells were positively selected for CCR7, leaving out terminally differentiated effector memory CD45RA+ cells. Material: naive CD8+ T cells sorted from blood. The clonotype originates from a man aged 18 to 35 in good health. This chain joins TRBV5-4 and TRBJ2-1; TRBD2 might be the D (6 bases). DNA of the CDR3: TGTGCCAGCAGCTTGGCCAGCGGGCTGTCCTACAATGAGCAGTTCTTC. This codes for CASSLASGLSYNEQFF.